This TCR beta chain originates from a study of technical replicates of blood from a handful of donors. The protocol was immunoSEQ multiplex PCR, while the TCRdb copy is restricted to in-frame clones and leaves out a portion. This table has roughly 80,000 clones, 93% appearing once. Per the germline V gene, CDR1 is LNHDA and CDR2 is SQIVND (reference sequence). CDR3 length: 16 amino acids. Trimming removed 3 bases at V and 0 bases at J, with 12 bases between. The clonotype comes from a human donor in good health. The source material was T cells isolated from PBMCs. The V gene is TRBV19, the J gene TRBJ1-5; weak D call: TRBD1 (6 bases). The CDR3: CASSIGQLLSNQPQHF. The CDR3 DNA reads TGTGCCAGTAGTATCGGACAGCTACTTAGCAATCAGCCCCAGCATTTT.